The 15 T cell receptor beta chains given below trace back to one sample, sequenced in a study of OX40 agonist ivuxolimab in advanced cancers. Sequencing was performed with immunoSEQ multiplex PCR; in TCRdb, only in-frame clones are kept and a portion is missing. The profile shows under 85,000 clones, approximately 81% of them singletons. The sequencing here drew on CD4+ or CD8+ T cells sorted from blood, taken in a trial of the OX40 agonist ivuxolimab. These TCRs come from an adult with an advanced solid tumor such as melanoma, head and neck, liver or kidney cancer.

This chain joins TRBV21-1 and TRBJ1-5; the D call of TRBD1 is as the table states it, not checked on the DNA. TRBV21-1 has pseudogene status. CDR3 length equals 16 residues. The CDR3 DNA is TGTGCCAGCAGCAAACGATGGAGGGGGCAGAGACAGCCCCAGCATTTT. This translates into CASSKRWRGQRQPQHF.

This clone was observed a handful of times. The chain uses TRBV9 and TRBJ2-2, with D unclear. Trimming took 4 bases from V and 2 from J, leaving 12 bases between them. The CDR3 runs to 15 residues. Germline V CDR1 and CDR2: SGDLS, YYNGEE. CDR3 in amino acids: CASSQGNTNTGELFF. The DNA for the CDR3 is TGTGCCAGCAGCCAAGGTAACACCAACACCGGGGAGCTGTTTTTT.

The chain joins TRBV19 to TRBJ2-3, with D maybe TRBD2 (7 bases). This CDR3 is built from 14 residues. Germline CDR1 and CDR2: LNHDA and SQIVND (reference sequence). Between the trimmed V and J ends, which lost 6 bases and 4 bases, there was a span of 14 bases. This CDR3 is CASRGGGGSDTQYF. CDR3 bases: TGTGCCAGTAGAGGGGGAGGGGGTTCAGATACGCAGTATTTT.

V and J are TRBV7-2 and TRBJ2-3; D unresolved. Trimming left V 4 bases short and J 2 bases short, with 7 bases between. In germline, CDR1 is SGHTA, CDR2 FQGNSA. The CDR3 is 13 residues long. CDR3 nucleotides: TGTGCCAGCAGCTCATATTTCACAGATACGCAGTATTTT. As protein: CASSSYFTDTQYF.

J is TRBJ2-1 and V is TRBV5-8; 11 bases agree with TRBD2. Trimming cost V 8 bases and J 0 bases; bases outside gene matches: 7. From germline, CDR1 is SGHTS and CDR2 YDEGEE. The CDR3 has 16 residues. Here the CDR3 reads CASLTLAGGSYNEQFF. CDR3 in DNA: TGTGCCAGTCTGACCCTAGCGGGGGGCTCCTACAATGAGCAGTTCTTC.

The V call is TRBV6-5, the J call TRBJ2-2; the D is unclear. Per the germline V gene, CDR1 is MNHEY and CDR2 is SVGAGI. The CDR3 has 14 residues. Trimming removed 2 bases from V and 5 bases from J, with 9 bases in between. CDR3 DNA sequence: TGTGCCAGCAGTTACCGAGGCAGAACCGGGGAGCTGTTTTTT. It specifies CASSYRGRTGELFF.

The chain links TRBV10-3 to TRBJ1-2; D is perhaps TRBD1 (5 bases). The germline V and J ends were trimmed by 2 bases and 8 bases, with 12 bases remaining between them. The germline CDR1 and CDR2 sequences are ENHRY and SYGVKD. The CDR3 runs to 13 residues. The CDR3 bases are TGTGCCATCAGTGAGGAAGACAGCGGCGGCTACACCTTC. It specifies CAISEEDSGGYTF.

This clone was found a few times. The CDR3 DNA sequence: TGTGCCAGCGTCCCCCCTCACGGCGTGAACACTGAAGCTTTCTTT. Its protein product is CASVPPHGVNTEAFF. The chain links TRBV9 to TRBJ1-1; no definite D call. The V gene's germline CDR1 is SGDLS and CDR2 YYNGEE. V was trimmed by 7 bases and J by 0 bases, leaving 16 bases between them. The CDR3 spans 15 residues.

The CDR3 sequence is CASSPQVDTQYF. The CDR3 DNA reads as TGTGCCAGCAGCCCACAGGTTGATACGCAGTATTTT. The chain combines TRBV7-9 with TRBJ2-3, with a tentative D call TRBD1 (5 bases). This CDR3 has 12 residues. CDR1 and CDR2 (germline): SEHNR, FQNEAQ (reference sequence). The V end was cut by 5 bases, the J end by 6 bases, with 9 bases between.

The rearrangement joins TRBV29-1 to TRBJ1-1; D is undetermined. In germline, CDR1 is SQVTM, CDR2 ANQGSEA. The CDR3 covers 12 residues. Trimming took 4 bases from V and 4 from J, leaving 10 bases between them. The CDR3 spells CSVGRSGTEAFF. CDR3 in DNA: TGCAGCGTTGGAAGGAGTGGCACTGAAGCTTTCTTT.

The chain has TRBV19 and TRBJ2-7; possible D gene TRBD1, 6 bases. Trimming removed 3 bases from V and 3 bases from J, with 12 bases in between. CDR1 is LNHDA, CDR2 SQIVND, per germline (reference sequence). There are 14 residues in the CDR3. The CDR3 region is CASSIRGFGYEQYF. The CDR3 DNA reads as TGTGCCAGTAGTATTAGGGGGTTCGGCTACGAGCAGTACTTC.

The chain is built from TRBV9 and TRBJ2-3; D gene ambiguous. V lost 4 bases to trimming and J lost 2 bases, with 8 bases between them. The CDR3 is 13 residues long. In germline, CDR1 is SGDLS, CDR2 YYNGEE. The CDR3 spells CASSRKVTDTQYF. The CDR3 coding sequence is TGTGCCAGCAGCCGAAAGGTCACAGATACGCAGTATTTT.

The chain carries TRBV6-1 and TRBJ2-3; 15 positions match TRBD2. Germline V lookup: CDR1 MNHNS, CDR2 SASEGT. This CDR3 contains 13 residues. V lost 10 bases to trimming and J lost 6 bases; unmatched junction nucleotides: 2. The CDR3 DNA follows: TGTGCCACCGGACTAGCGGGGGGGGATACGCAGTATTTT. This gives the protein CATGLAGGDTQYF.

The chain couples TRBV7-9 to TRBJ1-1; D unresolved. The CDR3 consists of 11 residues. V shed 5 bases and J shed 6 bases, with 7 bases lying between them. CDR1 is SEHNR and CDR2 is FQNEAQ in the germline V gene (reference sequence). For the CDR3, the DNA is TGTGCCAGCAGCCCGGAGGCTGAAGCTTTCTTT. Its protein product is CASSPEAEAFF.

In this sample, this clone turned up once. CDR3 loop: CASSLDSGSQFF. Here the CDR3 DNA reads TGTGCCAGCAGCTTAGACTCAGGGTCTCAGTTTTTT. This rearrangement joins TRBV11-2 to TRBJ2-2; D possibly corresponds to TRBD1 (5 bases). The ends were cut back, 0 bases at V and 16 bases at J, with 12 bases in the middle. Germline CDR1 is SGHAT and CDR2 is FQNNGV. CDR3 length: 12 residues.